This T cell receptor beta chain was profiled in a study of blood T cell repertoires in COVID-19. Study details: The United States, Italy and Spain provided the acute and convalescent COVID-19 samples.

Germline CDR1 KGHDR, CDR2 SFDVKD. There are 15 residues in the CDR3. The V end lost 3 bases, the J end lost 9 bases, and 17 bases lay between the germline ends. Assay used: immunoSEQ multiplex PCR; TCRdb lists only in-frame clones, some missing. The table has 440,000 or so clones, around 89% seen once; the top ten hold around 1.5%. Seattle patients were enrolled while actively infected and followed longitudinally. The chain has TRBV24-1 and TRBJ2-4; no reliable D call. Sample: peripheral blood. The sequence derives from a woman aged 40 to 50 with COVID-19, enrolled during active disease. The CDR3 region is CATSDPRGEGGIQYF. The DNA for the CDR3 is TGTGCCACCAGTGATCCCCGCGGTGAAGGTGGCATTCAGTACTTC.